The entry below describes one T cell receptor beta chain. Antigen: not known. This entry belongs to a study of cytomegalovirus exposure and HLA in healthy donors. Study results and caveats: Further analysis was carried out later, and it showed several of the most significant clusters appearing linked to common viral pathogens. In a later analysis, a missense DCLRE1C variant was linked to TCR beta V- and J-gene trimming.

The CDR3 spans 17 residues. Germline CDR1 and CDR2: SGHDN and FVKESK. The J segment lost 3 bases and the V segment lost 1 base, leaving 9 bases of the junction unmatched. With 60 Vbeta and 13 Jbeta primers, the PCR was carried out. Repertoires were generated with immunoSEQ multiplex PCR, while TCRdb's copy carries only in-frame clones and drops some. The sample consists of roughly 100,000 clones, 75% of them appearing once. This sequence was found in a male donor in good health and CMV-seropositive. This chain uses TRBV14 with TRBJ1-2; 9 positions match TRBD1. Sequencing used PBMCs. CDR3 sequence (DNA): TGTGCCAGCAGCCAAGTGTCGCCTAGGGACAGGGACTATGGCTACACCTTC. It translates to CASSQVSPRDRDYGYTF.